This T cell receptor beta chain was recovered during a study of T cell clonotyping in hematopoietic cell transplantation. In the study overall: Pretransplant recipient samples were taken after cytoreduction. Study-level findings and limits: No sorting was done, leaving CD4 and CD8 contributions mixed.

Trimming stripped 4 bases from V and 7 bases from J, with 16 bases between. The CDR3 totals 14 residues. Per the germline V gene, CDR1 is LGHNA and CDR2 is YSLEER. Regarding time point: recipient sample about 28 days before transplant, after cytoreduction. The data were produced by immunoSEQ multiplex PCR, yet TCRdb's version contains in-frame clones alone and is incomplete. The table lists about 19,000 clones, approximately 80% of them singletons. Details on this clone: The target antigen is unknown.

The chain couples TRBV4-3 to TRBJ1-1; D perhaps matches TRBD1 (6 bases). Sequenced material: peripheral blood mononuclear cells, taken before stem cell transplant. This clonotype was sampled from a man aged 60 to 69 with acute myeloid leukemia. Some clones in this sample may be carry-over from other donors' samples. For the CDR3, the DNA is TGCGCCAGCAGCCCTCTTTCAATACAGGGTGAAGCTTTCTTT. The encoded protein is CASSPLSIQGEAFF.